This T cell receptor (beta chain) is drawn from a study of blood T cell repertoires in COVID-19. The CDR3 extends over 13 amino acids. Germline V lookup: CDR1 SGHTA, CDR2 FQGTGA. V was shortened by 4 bases and J by 4 bases, with 8 bases between the two germline ends. The data were produced by immunoSEQ multiplex PCR, yet TCRdb's version contains in-frame clones alone and is incomplete. The table shows about 170,000 clones, with about 85% occurring only once. This clone was seen a single time. The material sequenced was peripheral blood. The J gene is TRBJ1-3, the V gene TRBV7-3; D remains ambiguous. The origin of this receptor is an older man with COVID-19, enrolled during active disease. The CDR3 DNA sequence: TGTGCCAGCAGCTCCTATGCCGGAAACACCATATATTTT. Its translation: CASSSYAGNTIYF.